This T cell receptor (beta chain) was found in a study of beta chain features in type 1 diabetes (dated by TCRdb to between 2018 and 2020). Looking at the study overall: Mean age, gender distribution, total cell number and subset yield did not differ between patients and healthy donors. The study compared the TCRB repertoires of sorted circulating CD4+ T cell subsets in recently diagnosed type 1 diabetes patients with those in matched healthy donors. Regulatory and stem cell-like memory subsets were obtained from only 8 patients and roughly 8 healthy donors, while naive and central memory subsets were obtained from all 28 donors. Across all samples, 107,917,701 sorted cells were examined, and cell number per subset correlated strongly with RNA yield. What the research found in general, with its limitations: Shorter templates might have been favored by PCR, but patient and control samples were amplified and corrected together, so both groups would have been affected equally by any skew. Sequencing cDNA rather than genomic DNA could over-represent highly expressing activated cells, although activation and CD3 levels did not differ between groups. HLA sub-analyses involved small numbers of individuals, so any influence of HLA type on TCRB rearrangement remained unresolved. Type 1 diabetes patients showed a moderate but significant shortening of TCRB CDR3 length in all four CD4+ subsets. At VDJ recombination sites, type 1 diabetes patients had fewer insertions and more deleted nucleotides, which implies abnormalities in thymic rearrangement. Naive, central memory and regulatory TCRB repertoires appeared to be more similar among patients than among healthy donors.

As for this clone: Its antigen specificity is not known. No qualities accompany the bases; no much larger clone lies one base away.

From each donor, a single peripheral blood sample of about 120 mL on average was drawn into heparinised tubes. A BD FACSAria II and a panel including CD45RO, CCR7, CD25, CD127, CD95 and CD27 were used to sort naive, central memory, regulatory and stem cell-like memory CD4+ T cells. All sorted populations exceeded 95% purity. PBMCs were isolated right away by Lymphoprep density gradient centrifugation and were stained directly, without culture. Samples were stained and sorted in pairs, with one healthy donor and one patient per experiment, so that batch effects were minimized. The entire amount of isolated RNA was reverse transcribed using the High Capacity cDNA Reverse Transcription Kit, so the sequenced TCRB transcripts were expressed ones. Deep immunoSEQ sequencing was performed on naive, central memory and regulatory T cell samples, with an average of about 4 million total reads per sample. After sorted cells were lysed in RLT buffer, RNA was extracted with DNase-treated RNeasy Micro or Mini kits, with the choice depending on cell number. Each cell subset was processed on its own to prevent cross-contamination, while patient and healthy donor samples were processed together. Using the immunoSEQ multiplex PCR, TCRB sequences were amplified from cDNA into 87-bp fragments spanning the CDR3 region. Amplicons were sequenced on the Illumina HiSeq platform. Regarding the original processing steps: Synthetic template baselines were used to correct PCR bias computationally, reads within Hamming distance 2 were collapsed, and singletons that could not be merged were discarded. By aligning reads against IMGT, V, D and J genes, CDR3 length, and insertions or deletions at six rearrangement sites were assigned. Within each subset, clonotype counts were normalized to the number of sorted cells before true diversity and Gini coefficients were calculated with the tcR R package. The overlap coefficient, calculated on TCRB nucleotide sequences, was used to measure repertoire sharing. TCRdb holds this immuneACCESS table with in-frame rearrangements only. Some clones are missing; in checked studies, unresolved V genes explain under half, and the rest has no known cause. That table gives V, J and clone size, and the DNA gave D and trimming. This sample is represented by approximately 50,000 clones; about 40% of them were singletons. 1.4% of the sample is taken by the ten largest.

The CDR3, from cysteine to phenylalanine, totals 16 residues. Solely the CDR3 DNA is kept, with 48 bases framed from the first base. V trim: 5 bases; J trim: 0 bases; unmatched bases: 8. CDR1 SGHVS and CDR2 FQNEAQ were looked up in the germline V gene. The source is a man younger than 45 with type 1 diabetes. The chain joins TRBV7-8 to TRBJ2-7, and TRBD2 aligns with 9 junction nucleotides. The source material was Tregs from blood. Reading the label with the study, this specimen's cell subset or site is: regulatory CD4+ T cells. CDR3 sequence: CASSPQRTSDSYEQYF. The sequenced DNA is TGTGCCAGCAGCCCGCAGCGGACTAGCGACTCCTACGAGCAGTACTTC. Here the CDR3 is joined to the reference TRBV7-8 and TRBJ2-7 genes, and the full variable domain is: GAGVSQSPRYKVAKRGQDVALRCDPISGHVSLFWYQQALGQGPEFLTYFQNEAQLDKSGLPSDRFFAERPEGSVSTLKIQRTQQEDSAVYLCASSPQRTSDSYEQYFGPGTRLTVT.